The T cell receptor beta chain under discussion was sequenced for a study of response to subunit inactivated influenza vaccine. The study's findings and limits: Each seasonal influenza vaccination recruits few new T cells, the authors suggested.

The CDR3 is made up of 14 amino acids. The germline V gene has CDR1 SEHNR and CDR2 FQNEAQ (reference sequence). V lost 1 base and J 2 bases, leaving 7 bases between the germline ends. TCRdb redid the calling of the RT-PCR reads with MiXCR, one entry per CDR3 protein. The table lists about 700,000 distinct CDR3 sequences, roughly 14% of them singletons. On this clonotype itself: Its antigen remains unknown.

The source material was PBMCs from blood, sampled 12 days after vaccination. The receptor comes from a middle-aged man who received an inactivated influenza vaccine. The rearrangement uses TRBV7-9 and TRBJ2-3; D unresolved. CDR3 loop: CASSLEAHTDTQYF. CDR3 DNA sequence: TGTGCCAGCAGCTTAGAAGCGCACACAGATACGCAGTATTTT.